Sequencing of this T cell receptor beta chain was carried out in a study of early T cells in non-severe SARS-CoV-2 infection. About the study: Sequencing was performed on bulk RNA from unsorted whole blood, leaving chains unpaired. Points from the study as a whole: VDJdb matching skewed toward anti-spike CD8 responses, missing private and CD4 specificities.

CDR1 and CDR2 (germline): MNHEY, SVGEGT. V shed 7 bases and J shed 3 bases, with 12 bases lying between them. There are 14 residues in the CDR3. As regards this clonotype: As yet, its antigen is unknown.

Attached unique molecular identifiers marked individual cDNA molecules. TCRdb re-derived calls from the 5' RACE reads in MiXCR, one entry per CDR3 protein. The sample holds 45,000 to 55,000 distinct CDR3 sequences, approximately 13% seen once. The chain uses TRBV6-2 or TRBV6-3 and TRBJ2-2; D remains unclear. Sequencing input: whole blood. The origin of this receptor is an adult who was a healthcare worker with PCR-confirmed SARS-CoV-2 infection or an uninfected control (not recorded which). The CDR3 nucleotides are TGTGCCAGCAACCCCCCTGGGGACACCGGGGAGCTGTTTTTT. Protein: CASNPPGDTGELFF.